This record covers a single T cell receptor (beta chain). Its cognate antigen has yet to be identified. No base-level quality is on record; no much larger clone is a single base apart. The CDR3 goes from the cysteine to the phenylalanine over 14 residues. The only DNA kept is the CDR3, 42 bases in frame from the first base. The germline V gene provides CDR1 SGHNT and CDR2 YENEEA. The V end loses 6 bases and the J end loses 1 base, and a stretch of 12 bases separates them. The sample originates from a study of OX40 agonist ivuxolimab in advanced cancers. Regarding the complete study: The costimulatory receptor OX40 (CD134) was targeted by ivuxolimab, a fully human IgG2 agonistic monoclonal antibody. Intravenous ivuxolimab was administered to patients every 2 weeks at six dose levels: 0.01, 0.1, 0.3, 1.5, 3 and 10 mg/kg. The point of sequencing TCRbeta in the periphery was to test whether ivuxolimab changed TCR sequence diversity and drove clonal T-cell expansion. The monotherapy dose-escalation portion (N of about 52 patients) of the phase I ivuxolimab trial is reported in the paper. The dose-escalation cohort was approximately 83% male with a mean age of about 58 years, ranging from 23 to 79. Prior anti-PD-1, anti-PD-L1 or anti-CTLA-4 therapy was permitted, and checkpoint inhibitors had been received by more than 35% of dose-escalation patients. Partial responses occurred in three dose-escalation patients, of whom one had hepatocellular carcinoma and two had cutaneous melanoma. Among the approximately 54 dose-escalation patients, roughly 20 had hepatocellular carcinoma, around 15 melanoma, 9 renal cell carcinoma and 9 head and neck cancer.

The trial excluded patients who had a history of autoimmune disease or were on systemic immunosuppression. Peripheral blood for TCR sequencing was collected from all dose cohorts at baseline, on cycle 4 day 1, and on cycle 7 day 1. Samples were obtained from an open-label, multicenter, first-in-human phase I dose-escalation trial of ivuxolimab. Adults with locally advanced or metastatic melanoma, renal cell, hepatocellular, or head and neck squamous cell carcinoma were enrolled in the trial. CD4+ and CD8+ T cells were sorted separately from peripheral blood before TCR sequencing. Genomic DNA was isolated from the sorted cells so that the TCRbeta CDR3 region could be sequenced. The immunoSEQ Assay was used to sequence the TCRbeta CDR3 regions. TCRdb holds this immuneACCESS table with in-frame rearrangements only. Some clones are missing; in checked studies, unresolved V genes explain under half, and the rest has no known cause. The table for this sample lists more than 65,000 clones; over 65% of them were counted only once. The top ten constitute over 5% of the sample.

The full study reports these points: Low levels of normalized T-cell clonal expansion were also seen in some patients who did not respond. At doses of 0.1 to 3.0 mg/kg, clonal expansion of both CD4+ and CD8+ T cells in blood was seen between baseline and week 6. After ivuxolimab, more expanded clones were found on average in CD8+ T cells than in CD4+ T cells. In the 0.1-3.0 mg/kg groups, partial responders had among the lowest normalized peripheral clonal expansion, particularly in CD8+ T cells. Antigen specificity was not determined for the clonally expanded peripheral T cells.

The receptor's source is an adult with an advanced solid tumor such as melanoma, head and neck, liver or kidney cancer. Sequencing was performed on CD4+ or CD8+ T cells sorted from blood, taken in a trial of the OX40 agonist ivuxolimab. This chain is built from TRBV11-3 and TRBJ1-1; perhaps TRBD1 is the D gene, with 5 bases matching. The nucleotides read TGTGCCAGCAGAGCGGGGACGGGGAACACTGAAGCTTTCTTT. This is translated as CASRAGTGNTEAFF. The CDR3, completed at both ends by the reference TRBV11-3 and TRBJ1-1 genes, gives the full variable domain EAGVVQSPRYKIIEKKQPVAFWCNPISGHNTLYWYLQNLGQGPELLIRYENEEAVDDSQLPKDRFSAERLKGVDSTLKIQPAELGDSAVYLCASRAGTGNTEAFFGQGTRLTVV.